The 22 T cell receptor beta chains below were found in one sample sequenced in a study of OX40 agonist ivuxolimab in advanced cancers. The protocol was immunoSEQ multiplex PCR, while the TCRdb copy is restricted to in-frame clones and leaves out a portion. This table holds roughly 130,000 clones, about 94% found once. This specimen consisted of CD4+ or CD8+ T cells sorted from blood, obtained in a trial of the OX40 agonist ivuxolimab. These receptor sequences come from an adult with an advanced solid tumor such as melanoma, head and neck, liver or kidney cancer.

The J gene is TRBJ1-1, the V gene TRBV6-1, with D possibly TRBD1 on 5 matching bases. Trimming left V 3 bases short and J 0 bases short, with 20 bases between. The CDR3 length is 18 residues. CDR1 and CDR2 (germline): MNHNS, SASEGT. CDR3 sequence: CASSEQFKRGRLNTEAFF. CDR3 nucleotide sequence: TGTGCCAGCAGTGAGCAATTTAAGAGGGGCAGGTTGAACACTGAAGCTTTCTTT.

The chain uses TRBV21-1 and TRBJ1-2; the D call of TRBD1 is as the table states it, not checked on the DNA. TRBV21-1 is an annotated pseudogene. This CDR3 is built from 15 residues. The CDR3 protein is CASRLRQGRIYGYTF. The CDR3 nucleotides are TGTGCCAGCAGGCTACGACAGGGGAGGATCTATGGCTACACCTTC.

This clone has just a few counts. This sequence joins TRBV2 and TRBJ1-1, with 8 bases matching TRBD1. The V and J ends lost 7 bases and 6 bases, in that order; junction bases with no gene match: 7. Germline V gene lookup returns CDR1 SNHLY and CDR2 FYNNEI. The CDR3 runs 13 residues. CDR3 DNA: TGTGCCAGCACCATTGGACAGGGCGCTGAAGCTTTCTTT. Amino acid sequence: CASTIGQGAEAFF. The full variable domain, its missing parts supplied by reference TRBV2 and TRBJ1-1, is EPEVTQTPSHQVTQMGQEVILRCVPISNHLYFYWYRQILGQKVEFLVSFYNNEISEKSEIFDDQFSVERPDGSNFTLKIRSTKLEDSAMYFCASTIGQGAEAFFGQGTRLTVV.

Comment on this clone: Its ends do not fully match the called genes, so a read error is possible. This chain uses TRBV28 with TRBJ2-7; 10 positions match TRBD2. The CDR3 is 13 amino acids. Germline-derived CDR1 and CDR2 are MDHEN and SYDVKM. CDR3 amino acids: CASSLGIAGGTHF. The CDR3 DNA reads as TGTGCCAGCAGTTTAGGCATAGCGGGAGGAACGCACTTC.

The V gene is TRBV7-6, the J gene TRBJ2-7, with 8 positions matching TRBD2. CDR3 length: 15 amino acids. In germline, CDR1 is SGHVS, CDR2 FNYEAQ. V was pared by 5 bases and J by 3 bases, with 9 bases of the junction left unmatched. CDR3 in amino acids: CASSLTRGAGYEQYF. DNA for the CDR3: TGTGCCAGCAGCCTGACGCGGGGGGCCGGCTACGAGCAGTACTTC. The full variable domain, in which reference TRBV7-6 and TRBJ2-7 provide the parts outside the CDR3, is GAGVSQSPRYKVTKRGQDVALRCDPISGHVSLYWYRQALGQGPEFLTYFNYEAQQDKSGLPNDRFSAERPEGSISTLTIQRTEQRDSAMYRCASSLTRGAGYEQYFGPGTRLTVT.

This clone was counted between two and nine times. The chain employs TRBV22-1 and TRBJ2-2; TRBD1 reflects the table's D call only, with no check against the DNA. TRBV22-1 is a pseudogene. CDR3 size: 17 residues. The CDR3 region has the DNA TGTCCTGGGAGCGCAGGCCGGACAGGTCTGGACACCGGGGAGCTGTTTTTT. Protein sequence: CPGSAGRTGLDTGELFF.

V usage is TRBV7-6 and J usage is TRBJ2-7; D remains ambiguous. Trimming stripped 4 bases from V and 1 base from J, with 8 bases between. Germline CDR1 and CDR2: SGHVS and FNYEAQ. CDR3 length: 13 amino acids. CDR3 coding DNA: TGTGCCAGCAGCTCCACCCGGTCCTACGAGCAGTACTTC. Its translation: CASSSTRSYEQYF.

The chain couples TRBV6-5 to TRBJ2-1; D unresolved. V was cut by 5 bases and J by 10 bases, with 12 bases left in between. Germline values: CDR1 MNHEY, CDR2 SVGAGI. The CDR3 has 12 residues. CDR3 amino acids: CASSDGPGEQFF. In nucleotides, the CDR3 is TGTGCCAGCAGTGACGGACCGGGCGAGCAGTTCTTC.

This clone was counted a single time. V usage is TRBV7-9 and J usage is TRBJ2-1; 9 nucleotides match TRBD1. V shed 7 bases, J shed 9 bases, and the junction held 10 bases outside the gene matches. This CDR3 has 14 residues. CDR1 and CDR2 from the germline V gene are SEHNR and FQNEAQ (reference sequence). Written as DNA, the CDR3 is TGTGCCAGCACCCTGGTCGGGACAGGGCCTGAGCAGTTCTTC. Translating gives CASTLVGTGPEQFF.

In the case of this clone: Germline and junction disagree at one end, which may indicate a read error. The CDR3: CASSLVSAADSPLHF. In nucleotides, the CDR3 is TGCGCCAGCAGCTTGGTATCGGCAGCGGATTCTCCCCTCCACTTT. This chain joins TRBV5-1 and TRBJ1-6; no definite D call. CDR1 SGHRS and CDR2 YFSETQ come from the germline V gene. The CDR3 contains 15 residues.

This clone has just one count. The chain employs TRBV5-1 and TRBJ2-7; D is ambiguous. The CDR3 is 16 residues long. Trimming cost V 0 bases and J 0 bases, with 13 bases left between them. The germline gives CDR1 SGHRS, CDR2 YFSETQ. The CDR3 is CASSLGPPAGSYEQYF. In nucleotides, the CDR3 is TGCGCCAGCAGCTTGGGTCCACCAGCAGGCTCCTACGAGCAGTACTTC. The full variable domain, in which reference TRBV5-1 and TRBJ2-7 provide the parts outside the CDR3, is KAGVTQTPRYLIKTRGQQVTLSCSPISGHRSVSWYQQTPGQGLQFLFEYFSETQRNKGNFPGRFSGRQFSNSRSEMNVSTLELGDSALYLCASSLGPPAGSYEQYFGPGTRLTVT.

This clone was detected once. This rearrangement joins TRBV7-9 to TRBJ1-3; D uncertain. Trimming removed 7 bases at V and 2 bases at J, with 12 bases between. The CDR3 runs to 14 residues. From germline, CDR1 is SEHNR and CDR2 FQNEAQ (reference sequence). The CDR3 bases are TGTGCCAGCAACTTCGGGGTACCTGGAAACACCATATATTTT. Translation gives CASNFGVPGNTIYF. Full variable domain (remainder filled in from reference TRBV7-9 and TRBJ1-3): DTGVSQNPRHKITKRGQNVTFRCDPISEHNRLYWYRQTLGQGPEFLTYFQNEAQLEKSRLLSDRFSAERPKGSFSTLEIQRTEQGDSAMYLCASNFGVPGNTIYFGEGSWLTVV.

This clone was detected only once. V usage is TRBV18 and J usage is TRBJ2-7; D possibly uses TRBD1 or TRBD2 (5 bases each). The V end lost 3 bases, the J end lost 4 bases, and 7 bases lay between the germline ends. The CDR3 runs to 12 residues. Germline loops: CDR1 KGHSH, CDR2 LQKENI. DNA for the CDR3: TGTGCCAGCTCACCGGGGGATTACGAGCAGTACTTC. Its translation: CASSPGDYEQYF.

This chain joins TRBV6-1 and TRBJ2-1; D possibly corresponds to TRBD1 (6 bases). Germline V gene data show CDR1 as MNHNS and CDR2 as SASEGT. This CDR3 spans 16 amino acids. Deletions cut 0 bases from V and 0 bases from J, with 9 bases between. The CDR3 is CASSEAGTSSYNEQFF. The CDR3 DNA reads TGTGCCAGCAGTGAAGCTGGGACAAGCTCCTACAATGAGCAGTTCTTC.

The chain employs TRBV30 and TRBJ2-7, with D possibly being TRBD1 (5 bases). Trimming removed 0 bases at V and 1 base at J, with 16 bases between. The CDR3 is made up of 16 amino acids. Germline loops: CDR1 GTSNPN, CDR2 SVGIG (reference sequence). The CDR3 DNA reads TGTGCCTGGAGTGTACGGAAACAGGCGAGGTCCTACGAGCAGTACTTC. This codes for CAWSVRKQARSYEQYF.

The rearrangement links TRBV7-7 to TRBJ1-1, with 9 bases matching TRBD1. The CDR3 consists of 15 residues. Trimming removed 1 base from V and 2 bases from J; junction bases left unmatched: 2. CDR1 and CDR2 from the germline V gene are SSHAT and FNYEAQ (reference sequence). CDR3 in amino acids: CASSLDRGPNTEAFF. In DNA form, the CDR3 reads TGTGCCAGCAGCTTAGACAGGGGGCCCAACACTGAAGCTTTCTTT.

The chain uses TRBV30 and TRBJ2-7, with D hard to call. The CDR3 extends over 12 amino acids. V gave up 1 base and J gave up 7 bases, with 11 bases separating them. Germline CDR1 reads GTSNPN; CDR2 reads SVGIG (reference sequence). CDR3 DNA sequence: TGTGCCTGGAGTGCTCCTTTTTTAGAGCAGTACTTC. It translates to CAWSAPFLEQYF.

The chain couples TRBV6-6 to TRBJ2-5, with a tentative D call TRBD1 (6 bases). Germline V lookup: CDR1 MNHNY, CDR2 SVGAGI (reference sequence). This CDR3 has 15 residues. The V and J ends lost 2 bases and 5 bases respectively, with 15 bases between them. The DNA for the CDR3 is TGTGCCAGCAGTTACGGGGCAGGGGATGTGGAGACCCAGTACTTC. Encoded protein: CASSYGAGDVETQYF.

The chain employs TRBV4-3 and TRBJ2-2; D is unclear. The CDR3 covers 17 residues. CDR1 and CDR2 (germline): LGHNA, YSLEER. The V end was cut by 4 bases, the J end by 0 bases, with 15 bases between. The CDR3 coding sequence is TGCGCCAGCAGCCGACCTACCAGTGGAGCGAACACCGGGGAGCTGTTTTTT. The encoded protein is CASSRPTSGANTGELFF.

This chain connects TRBV6-1 to TRBJ2-2; the D is unclear. The CDR3 sequence is 15 residues long. Trimming took 6 bases from V and 4 from J, leaving 15 bases between them. CDR1 is MNHNS and CDR2 is SASEGT in the germline V gene. Here the CDR3 DNA reads TGTGCCAGCAGCCATAATTGGTCGGGCACCGGGGAGCTGTTTTTT. It is translated as CASSHNWSGTGELFF.

The V call is TRBV6-5, the J call TRBJ2-7, with TRBD1 matching 7 bases. Germline V gene data show CDR1 as MNHEY and CDR2 as SVGAGI. The CDR3 is made up of 14 amino acids. The V gene end was trimmed by 0 bases and the J gene end by 6 bases; junction bases not matched to a gene: 5. CDR3: CASSYSRGLGEQYF. Here the CDR3 DNA reads TGTGCCAGCAGTTACTCAAGGGGGCTGGGCGAGCAGTACTTC.

There are a few counts of this clone. The V gene is TRBV9, the J gene TRBJ1-6; D is unclear. V lost 0 bases to trimming and J lost 7 bases, with 11 bases between them. The CDR3 is 15 amino acids. Germline loops: CDR1 SGDLS, CDR2 YYNGEE. CDR3 loop: CASSVEGSTNSPLHF. DNA of the CDR3: TGTGCCAGCAGCGTAGAGGGTAGTACCAATTCACCCCTCCACTTT.